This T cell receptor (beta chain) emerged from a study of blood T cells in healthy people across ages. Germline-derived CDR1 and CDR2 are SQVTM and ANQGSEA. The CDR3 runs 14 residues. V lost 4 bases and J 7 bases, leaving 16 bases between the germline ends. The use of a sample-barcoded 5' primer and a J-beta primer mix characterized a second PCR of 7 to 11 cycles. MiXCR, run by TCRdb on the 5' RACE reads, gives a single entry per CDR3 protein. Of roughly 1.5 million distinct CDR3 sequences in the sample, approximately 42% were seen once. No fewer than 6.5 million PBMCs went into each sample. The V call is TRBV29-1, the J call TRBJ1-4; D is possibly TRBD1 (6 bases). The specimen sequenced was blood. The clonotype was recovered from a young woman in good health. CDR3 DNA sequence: TGCAGCGTTGGCCGGGGGGCCGGGGCTGAAAAACTGTTTTTT. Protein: CSVGRGAGAEKLFF.